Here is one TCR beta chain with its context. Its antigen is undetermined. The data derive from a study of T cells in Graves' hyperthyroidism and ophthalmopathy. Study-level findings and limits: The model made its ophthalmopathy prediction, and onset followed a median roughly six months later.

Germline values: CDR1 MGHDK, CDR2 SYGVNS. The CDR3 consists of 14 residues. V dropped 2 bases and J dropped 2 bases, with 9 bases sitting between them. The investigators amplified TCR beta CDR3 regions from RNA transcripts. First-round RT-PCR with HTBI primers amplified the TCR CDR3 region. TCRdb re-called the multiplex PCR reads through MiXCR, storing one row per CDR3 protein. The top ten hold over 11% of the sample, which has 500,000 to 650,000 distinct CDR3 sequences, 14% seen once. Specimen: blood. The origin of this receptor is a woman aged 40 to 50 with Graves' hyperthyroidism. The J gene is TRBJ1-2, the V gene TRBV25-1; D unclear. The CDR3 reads CASSEPGPNYGYTF. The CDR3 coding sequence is TGTGCCAGCAGTGAACCCGGGCCAAACTATGGCTACACCTTC.